The present T cell receptor (beta chain) was sequenced within a study of T-cell reconstitution after alpha-beta-depleted transplantation in children. For TCRbeta, the library was prepared with unique molecular identifiers. TCRdb reanalysed the PCR reads using MiXCR and keeps one entry per CDR3 protein. This table holds approximately 490,000 distinct CDR3 sequences, under 15% found once. The CDR3 is 17 residues long. Unmatched junction bases numbered 13, after V lost 6 bases and J lost 3 bases. The rearrangement uses TRBV12-3 or TRBV12-4 and TRBJ2-2; 7 bases line up with TRBD1. The sequencing used PBMCs from the stem cell graft donor, collected from the stem cell graft. The TCR was taken from a human donor who donated a stem cell graft to a child with combined immunodeficiency. The CDR3 loop is CASSTYNGTEYTGELFF. For the CDR3, the DNA is TGTGCCAGCAGCACCTATAATGGGACAGAATACACCGGGGAGCTGTTTTTT.